The T cell receptor (beta chain) described here comes from a study of cytomegalovirus exposure and HLA in healthy donors. Whole-study results and caveats: The authors confirmed in vitro that a few CMV-associated chains were specific for CMV antigens. Reports indicated that the classifier achieved high specificity and sensitivity in diagnosing cytomegalovirus status. Later on, an analysis tied 15,000 to 20,000 TCR beta sequences to HLA alleles at 0.05 false discovery rate.

In the case of this clone: What it binds is unknown.

13 Jbeta primers and 60 Vbeta primers were used for the PCR. The repertoire was sequenced with immunoSEQ multiplex PCR; TCRdb's copy has only in-frame clones and lacks some. In the table there are more than 80,000 clones, roughly 80% of which are singletons. This CDR3 comprises 11 residues. V shed 3 bases and J shed 2 bases, with 3 bases lying between them. Germline-derived CDR1 and CDR2 are SGHDT and YYEEEE. Each of the donors was a healthy bone marrow donor. Sample: PBMCs. The chain recombines TRBV5-6 with TRBJ2-7; D is unclear. The clonotype was recovered from a man aged 55-75 years in good health and CMV-seronegative. For the CDR3, the DNA is TGTGCCAGCAGCTCTACCTACGAGCAGTACTTC. This translates into CASSSTYEQYF.